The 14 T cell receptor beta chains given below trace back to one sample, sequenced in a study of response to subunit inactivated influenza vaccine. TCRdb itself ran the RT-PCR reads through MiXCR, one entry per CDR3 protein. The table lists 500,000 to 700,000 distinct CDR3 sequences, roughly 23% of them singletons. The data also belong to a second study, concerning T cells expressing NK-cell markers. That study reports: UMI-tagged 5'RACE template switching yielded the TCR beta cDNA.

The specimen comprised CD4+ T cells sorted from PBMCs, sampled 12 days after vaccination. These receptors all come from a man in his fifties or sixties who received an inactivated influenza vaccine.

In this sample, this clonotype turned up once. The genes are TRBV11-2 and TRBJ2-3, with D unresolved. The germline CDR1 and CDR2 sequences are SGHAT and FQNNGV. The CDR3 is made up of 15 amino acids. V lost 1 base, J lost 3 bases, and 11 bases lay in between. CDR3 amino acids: CASSLGSPGTDTQYF. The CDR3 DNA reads TGTGCCAGCAGCTTAGGAAGCCCCGGGACAGATACGCAGTATTTT.

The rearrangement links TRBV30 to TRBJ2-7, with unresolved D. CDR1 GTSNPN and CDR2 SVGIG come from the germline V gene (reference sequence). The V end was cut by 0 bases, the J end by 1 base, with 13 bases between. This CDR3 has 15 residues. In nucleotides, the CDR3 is TGTGCCTGGAGTGTTTATCCGCAGACATCCTACGAGCAGTACTTC. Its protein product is CAWSVYPQTSYEQYF.

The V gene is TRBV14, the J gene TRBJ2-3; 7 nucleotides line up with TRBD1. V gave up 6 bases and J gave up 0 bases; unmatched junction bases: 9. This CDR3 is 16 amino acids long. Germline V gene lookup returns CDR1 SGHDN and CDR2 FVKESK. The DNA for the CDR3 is TGTGCCAGCAGTCACAACAGGGGAGTGAGCACAGATACGCAGTATTTT. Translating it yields CASSHNRGVSTDTQYF.

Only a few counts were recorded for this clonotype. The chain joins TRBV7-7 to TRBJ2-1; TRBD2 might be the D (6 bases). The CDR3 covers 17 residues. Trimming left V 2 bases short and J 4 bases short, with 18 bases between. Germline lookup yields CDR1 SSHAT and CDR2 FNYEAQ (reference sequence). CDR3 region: CASSLIPGGGKYNEQFF. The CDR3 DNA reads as TGTGCCAGCAGCTTAATTCCTGGGGGAGGAAAATACAATGAGCAGTTCTTC.

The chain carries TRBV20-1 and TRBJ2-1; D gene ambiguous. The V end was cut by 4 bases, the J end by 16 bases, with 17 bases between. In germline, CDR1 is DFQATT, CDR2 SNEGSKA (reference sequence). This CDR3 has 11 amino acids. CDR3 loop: CSATSLGPRFF. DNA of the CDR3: TGCAGTGCTACCTCACTGGGCCCGCGATTCTTC.

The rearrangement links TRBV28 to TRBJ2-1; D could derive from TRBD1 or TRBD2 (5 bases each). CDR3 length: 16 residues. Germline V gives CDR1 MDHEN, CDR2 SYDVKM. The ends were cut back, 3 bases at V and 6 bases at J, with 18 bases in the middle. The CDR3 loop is CASSFLAGTQGNEQFF. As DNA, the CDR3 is TGTGCCAGCAGTTTTTTGGCGGGCACGCAGGGCAATGAGCAGTTCTTC.

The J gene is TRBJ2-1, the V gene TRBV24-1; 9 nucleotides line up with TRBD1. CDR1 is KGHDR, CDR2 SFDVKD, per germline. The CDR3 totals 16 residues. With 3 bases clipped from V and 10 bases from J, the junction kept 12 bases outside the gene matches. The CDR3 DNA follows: TGTGCCACCAGTGATCCCGGGACAGGGATGTCGCAGGAGCAGTTCTTC. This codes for CATSDPGTGMSQEQFF.

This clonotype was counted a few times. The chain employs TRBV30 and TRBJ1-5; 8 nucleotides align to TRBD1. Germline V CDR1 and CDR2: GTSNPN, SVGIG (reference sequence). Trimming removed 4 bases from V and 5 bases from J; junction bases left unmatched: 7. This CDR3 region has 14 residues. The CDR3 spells CAWTSNRGYQPQHF. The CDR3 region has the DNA TGTGCCTGGACCTCAAACAGGGGGTATCAGCCCCAGCATTTT.

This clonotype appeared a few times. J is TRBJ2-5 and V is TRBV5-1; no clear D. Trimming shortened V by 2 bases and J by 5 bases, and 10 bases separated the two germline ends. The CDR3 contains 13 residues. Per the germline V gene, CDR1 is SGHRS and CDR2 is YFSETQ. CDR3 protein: CASSFSSSETQYF. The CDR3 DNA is TGCGCCAGCAGCTTCTCTAGTTCGGAGACCCAGTACTTC.

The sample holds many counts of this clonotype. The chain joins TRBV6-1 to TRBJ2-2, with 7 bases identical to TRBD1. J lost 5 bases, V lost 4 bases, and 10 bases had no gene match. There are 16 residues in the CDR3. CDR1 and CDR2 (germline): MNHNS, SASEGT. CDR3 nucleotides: TGTGCCAGCAGTGTACAGAGGACAGGACGGACCGGGGAGCTGTTTTTT. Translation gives CASSVQRTGRTGELFF.

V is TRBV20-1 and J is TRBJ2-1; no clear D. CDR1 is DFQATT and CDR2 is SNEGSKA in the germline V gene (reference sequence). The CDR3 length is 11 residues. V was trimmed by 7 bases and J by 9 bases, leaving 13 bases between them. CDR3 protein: CSVERSPEQFF. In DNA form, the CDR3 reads TGCAGTGTGGAGAGAAGCCCTGAGCAGTTCTTC.

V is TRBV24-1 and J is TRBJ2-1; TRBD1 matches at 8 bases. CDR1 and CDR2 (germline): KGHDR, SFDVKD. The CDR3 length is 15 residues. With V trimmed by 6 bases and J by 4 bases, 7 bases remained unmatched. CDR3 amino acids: CATSNPTGEYNEQFF. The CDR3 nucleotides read TGTGCCACCAGTAACCCGACAGGGGAATACAATGAGCAGTTCTTC.

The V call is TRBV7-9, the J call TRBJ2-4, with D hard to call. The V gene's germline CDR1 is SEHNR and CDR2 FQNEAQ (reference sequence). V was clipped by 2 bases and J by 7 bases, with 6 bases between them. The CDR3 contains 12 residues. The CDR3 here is CASSLSENIQYF. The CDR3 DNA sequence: TGTGCCAGCAGCTTATCGGAGAACATTCAGTACTTC.

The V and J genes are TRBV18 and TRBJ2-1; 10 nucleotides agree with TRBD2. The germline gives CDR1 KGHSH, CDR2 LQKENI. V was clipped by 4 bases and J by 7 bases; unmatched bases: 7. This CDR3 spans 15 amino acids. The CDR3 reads CASSLDSGRLNEQFF. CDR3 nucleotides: TGTGCCAGCTCACTCGATAGCGGGAGGTTAAATGAGCAGTTCTTC.